This TCR beta chain stems from a study of blood T cells in healthy people across ages. This clonotype was picked up one time. The authors ran a second PCR of 7 to 11 cycles using a sample-barcoded 5' primer and a J-beta primer mix. Every molecule of cDNA carried a tag from a template-switch adaptor with 12 random nucleotides. From the 5' RACE reads, TCRdb called clonotypes with MiXCR, one entry per CDR3 protein. The profile shows roughly 830,000 distinct CDR3 sequences, approximately 65% of them singletons. From germline, CDR1 is MRHNA and CDR2 SNTAGT. J lost 4 bases, V lost 3 bases, and 8 bases had no gene match. This CDR3 spans 16 amino acids.

V and J are TRBV6-4 and TRBJ2-3; 9 bases are shared with TRBD2. The material sequenced was blood. This sequence originates from a man aged 30 to 39 in good health. The CDR3 DNA reads as TGTGCCAGCAGTGAATTGGCTAGCGGGGAACCAGATACGCAGTATTTT. Amino acid sequence: CASSELASGEPDTQYF.